This TCR beta chain was recovered during a study of PD-1 blockade in classical Hodgkin lymphoma. Stated time point: cycle 4 day 1 (C4D1), after about 6 weeks of nivolumab. Every patient relapsed after autologous stem cell transplantation, and brentuximab vedotin exposure varied. Trimming stripped 0 bases from V and 1 base from J, with 11 bases between. Germline loops: CDR1 SGHKS, CDR2 YYEKEE (reference sequence). The CDR3 loop spans 15 amino acids. The method was immunoSEQ multiplex PCR; TCRdb's version includes in-frame clones alone and lacks a portion of them. The table records some 52,000 clones, around nine tenths of them present only once.

The input for sequencing was peripheral blood mononuclear cells (PBMCs), taken before the fourth cycle of nivolumab. This chain links TRBV5-5 with TRBJ2-7; either TRBD1 or TRBD2 may fit D (5 bases each). This TCR was sampled from a human donor with classical Hodgkin lymphoma. The CDR3 spells CASSLAGASSYEQYF. The CDR3 coding sequence is TGTGCCAGCAGCTTGGCCGGGGCCTCATCCTACGAGCAGTACTTC. Full variable domain (missing parts from reference TRBV5-5 and TRBJ2-7): DAGVTQSPTHLIKTRGQQVTLRCSPISGHKSVSWYQQVLGQGPQFIFQYYEKEERGRGNFPDRFSARQFPNYSSELNVNALLLGDSALYLCASSLAGASSYEQYFGPGTRLTVT.